These 11 T cell receptor beta chains were all obtained from the same sample, sequenced in a study of T cell responses to AZD1222 COVID-19 vaccine. The protocol was immunoSEQ multiplex PCR, while the TCRdb copy is restricted to in-frame clones and leaves out a portion. There are about 100,000 clones in the sample; more than 70% occur only once, and 4% to 4.5% lies in the top ten. The sequenced sample was peripheral blood, obtained on day 0 of MenACWY control vaccination. These receptors were taken from an adult in good health.

The chain couples TRBV4-3 to TRBJ1-3, with D possibly being TRBD1 (6 bases). Germline loops: CDR1 LGHNA, CDR2 YSLEER. CDR3 length: 16 residues. The V end was cut by 1 base, the J end by 2 bases, with 12 bases between. The CDR3 DNA follows: TGCGCCAGCAGCCAAGCGTTCGCAGGGGCTGGAAACACCATATATTTT. Translating gives CASSQAFAGAGNTIYF.

J is TRBJ2-1 and V is TRBV30, with TRBD2 matching over 7 bases. Per the germline V gene, CDR1 is GTSNPN and CDR2 is SVGIG (reference sequence). The CDR3 contains 10 residues. J lost 10 bases, V lost 5 bases, and 2 bases had no gene match. The chain's CDR3 is CAWSGGEQFF. The DNA of the CDR3 is TGTGCCTGGTCCGGGGGGGAGCAGTTCTTC. The full variable domain, with the rest looked up from reference TRBV30 and TRBJ2-1, is SQTIHQWPATLVQPVGSPLSLECTVEGTSNPNLYWYRQAAGRGLQLLFYSVGIGQISSEVPQNLSASRPQDRQFILSSKKLLLSDSGFYLCAWSGGEQFFGPGTRLTVL.

V usage is TRBV4-1 and J usage is TRBJ1-5, with D unresolved. Trimming took off 0 bases at V and 7 bases at J, with 16 bases between the two ends. Germline V lookup: CDR1 MGHRA, CDR2 YSYEKL. CDR3 length equals 16 residues. For the CDR3, the DNA is TGCGCCAGCAGCCAAGATCTTATGGGGTTTATACAGCCCCAGCATTTT. Translation: CASSQDLMGFIQPQHF.

The chain combines TRBV5-1 with TRBJ2-2; perhaps TRBD1 as D (5 bases). V dropped 1 base and J dropped 6 bases, with 13 bases sitting between them. This CDR3 comprises 15 residues. From germline, CDR1 is SGHRS and CDR2 YFSETQ. In DNA, the CDR3 is TGCGCCAGCAGCTTGTCAGGGTTGGGCTCCGGGGAGCTGTTTTTT. This gives the protein CASSLSGLGSGELFF.

The V gene is TRBV7-9, the J gene TRBJ1-1; 10 nucleotides match TRBD1. The CDR3 is 15 residues long. The trim removed 2 bases at V and 1 base at J, leaving 1 base unmatched. Germline CDR1 SEHNR, CDR2 FQNEAQ (reference sequence). CDR3 nucleotide sequence: TGTGCCAGCAGCTTACGGACAGGGGGGAACACTGAAGCTTTCTTT. Translation: CASSLRTGGNTEAFF.

The rearrangement links TRBV20-1 to TRBJ2-5; 7 nucleotides align to TRBD2. CDR1 is DFQATT, CDR2 SNEGSKA, per germline (reference sequence). The CDR3 consists of 15 residues. The J segment lost 3 bases and the V segment lost 3 bases, leaving 10 bases of the junction unmatched. DNA of the CDR3: TGCAGTGCTAGTCCTCGGACTAGATCCAAAGAGACCCAGTACTTC. This encodes CSASPRTRSKETQYF.

This rearrangement joins TRBV7-9 to TRBJ1-2; 10 bases match TRBD1. V trimming: 3 bases; J trimming: 8 bases; junction bases outside the gene matches: 3. Per germline, CDR1 SEHNR and CDR2 FQNEAQ (reference sequence). The CDR3 is 13 residues long. DNA for the CDR3: TGTGCCAGCAGCTTGATGACAGGGGGCGGCTACACCTTC. This sequence encodes CASSLMTGGGYTF.

This chain joins TRBV9 and TRBJ2-3; 11 bases line up with TRBD2. Germline V lookup: CDR1 SGDLS, CDR2 YYNGEE. The CDR3 has 17 residues. V shed 3 bases and J 3 bases; nucleotides not matched to a gene: 9. CDR3 in DNA: TGTGCCAGCAGCGCCTTAGCGGGGGGGCCTGGGACAGATACGCAGTATTTT. Translation gives CASSALAGGPGTDTQYF.

A single count supports this clone. The chain joins TRBV6-5 to TRBJ2-7; D gene ambiguous. The V end was cut by 0 bases, the J end by 3 bases, with 9 bases between. This CDR3 has 14 residues. Germline-derived CDR1 and CDR2 are MNHEY and SVGAGI. The CDR3 nucleotides are TGTGCCAGCAGTTACTCGGCAGGCTTCTACGAGCAGTACTTC. Translated: CASSYSAGFYEQYF.

CDR3 amino acids: CASSQGAGQPNQETQYF. The CDR3 bases are TGTGCCAGCAGCCAAGGGGCGGGGCAGCCCAACCAAGAGACCCAGTACTTC. The V call is TRBV3-1 (or the pseudogene TRBV3-2), the J call TRBJ2-5; D might be TRBD2 (6 bases). Trimming shortened V by 1 base and J by 0 bases, and 15 bases separated the two germline ends. This CDR3 is 17 amino acids long. Germline V gene sequence: CDR1 LGHDT, CDR2 YNNKEL (reference sequence).

V gene TRBV18 combines with J gene TRBJ2-1; D might be TRBD2 (5 bases). CDR3 length: 16 amino acids. V lost 6 bases and J 4 bases, leaving 19 bases between the germline ends. Germline assignment: CDR1 KGHSH and CDR2 LQKENI. The CDR3 region is CASSPTAEGYYNEQFF. DNA of the CDR3: TGTGCCAGCTCCCCCACGGCAGAGGGTTATTACAATGAGCAGTTCTTC.